This entry describes one T cell receptor beta chain. This record comes from a study of control samples from healthy donors and cancer patients. Germline V gives CDR1 LNHDA, CDR2 SQIVND (reference sequence). Trimming stripped 6 bases from V and 0 bases from J, with 9 bases between. This CDR3 has 13 residues. TCRdb keeps only in-frame clones here, not all; method: immunoSEQ multiplex PCR. Among 130,000 or so clones listed, more than 80% were seen once. The TCR sequence derives from a man aged 50 or older in good health. This chain links TRBV19 with TRBJ2-7, with TRBD2 as a possible D gene (6 bases). The sequenced material came from blood. CDR3 residues: CASRSGSSYEQYF. In DNA form, the CDR3 reads TGTGCCAGTAGATCCGGGAGCTCCTACGAGCAGTACTTC.